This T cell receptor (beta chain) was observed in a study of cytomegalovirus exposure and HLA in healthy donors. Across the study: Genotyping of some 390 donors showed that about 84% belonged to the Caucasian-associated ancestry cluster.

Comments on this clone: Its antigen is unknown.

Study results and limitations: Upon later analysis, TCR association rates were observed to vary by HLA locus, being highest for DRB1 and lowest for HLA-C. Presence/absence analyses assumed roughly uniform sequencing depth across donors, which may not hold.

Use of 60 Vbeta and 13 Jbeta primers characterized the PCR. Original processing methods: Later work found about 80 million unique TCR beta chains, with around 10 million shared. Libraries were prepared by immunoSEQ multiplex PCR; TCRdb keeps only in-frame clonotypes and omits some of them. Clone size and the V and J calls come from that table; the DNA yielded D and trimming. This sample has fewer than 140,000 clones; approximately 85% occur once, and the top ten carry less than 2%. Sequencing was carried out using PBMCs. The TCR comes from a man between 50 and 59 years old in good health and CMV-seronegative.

CDR3 in DNA: TGTGCCACCAGCAGAGATCCGGTCAGGGTGGGGATGTATAGCAATCAGCCCCAGCATTTT. It encodes CATSRDPVRVGMYSNQPQHF. V gene TRBV15 combines with J gene TRBJ1-5; weak D call: TRBD1 (5 bases). CDR3 length: 20 amino acids. Trimming took 0 bases from V and 0 from J, leaving 21 bases between them. Germline CDR1 is LNHNV and CDR2 is YYDKDF (reference sequence).